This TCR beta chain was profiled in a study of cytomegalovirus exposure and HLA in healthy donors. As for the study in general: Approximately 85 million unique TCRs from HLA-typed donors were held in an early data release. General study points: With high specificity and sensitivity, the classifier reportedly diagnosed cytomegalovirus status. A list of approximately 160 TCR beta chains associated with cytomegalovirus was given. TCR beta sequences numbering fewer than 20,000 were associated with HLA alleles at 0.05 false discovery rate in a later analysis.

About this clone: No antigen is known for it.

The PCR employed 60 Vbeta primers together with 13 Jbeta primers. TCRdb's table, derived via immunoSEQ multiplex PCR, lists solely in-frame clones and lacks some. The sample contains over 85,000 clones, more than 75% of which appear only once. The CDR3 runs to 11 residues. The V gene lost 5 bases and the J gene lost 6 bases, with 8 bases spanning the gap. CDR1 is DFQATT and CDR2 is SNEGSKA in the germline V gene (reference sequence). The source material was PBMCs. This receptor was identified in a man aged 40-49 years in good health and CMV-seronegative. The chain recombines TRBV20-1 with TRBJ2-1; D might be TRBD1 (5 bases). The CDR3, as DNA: TGCAGTGCTCGCAGGGTCAATGAGCAGTTCTTC. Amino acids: CSARRVNEQFF.